This TCR beta chain was found in a study of human T cells and chemical hapten exposure. In the study overall: Each week of the roughly 26-week study, patients had diphenylcyclopropenone applied to the scalp.

Time point: patch test 1, 2 weeks after DPC sensitization. Treatment denoted: therapeutic diphenylcyclopropenone sensitization with weekly scalp DPC. Sample donors consisted of patients with alopecia, aged 18 to 70 years, who were suitable for DPC. Someone pulled total RNA out of unfractionated whole blood. Within the library, unique molecular identifiers were attached to each individual cDNA molecule. TCRdb independently ran MiXCR on the RACE reads; one entry per CDR3 protein. The sample holds tens of thousands of distinct CDR3 sequences; around 10% are singletons and the top ten take 1.4%. This clonotype has more than one count but fewer than ten. Germline V lookup: CDR1 MNHEY, CDR2 SMNVEV (reference sequence). The V end was cut by 5 bases, the J end by 2 bases, with 10 bases between. The CDR3 sequence is 15 residues long.

Sample: whole blood, taken in connection with sensitization to the hapten diphenylcyclopropenone (DPC). This TCR was sampled from a woman in her fifties or sixties with alopecia areata. Some clones in this sample may be carry-over from other donors' samples. The gene calls are TRBV27 and TRBJ2-6; the D is unclear. The CDR3 reads CASSARVAGANVLTF. As DNA, the CDR3 is TGTGCCAGCAGTGCCAGAGTGGCTGGGGCCAACGTCCTGACTTTC.